One sample yielded the 19 T cell receptor beta chains listed below, sequenced in a study of blood T cell repertoires in COVID-19. Clones were read by immunoSEQ multiplex PCR, and TCRdb kept only the in-frame ones, dropping some. This table has 180,000 or so clones, around 85% appearing once. Specimen: peripheral blood. Receptor source: a man between 60 and 75 years old who had recovered from COVID-19.

The V and J genes are TRBV3-1 (or the pseudogene TRBV3-2) and TRBJ1-4; no definite D call. Germline CDR1 and CDR2: LGHDT and YNNKEL (reference sequence). This CDR3 is built from 14 residues. V lost 3 bases and J 5 bases, leaving 10 bases between the germline ends. The DNA for the CDR3 is TGTGCCAGCAGCCAGGGAGTTAGAAATGAAAAACTGTTTTTT. It specifies CASSQGVRNEKLFF.

J is TRBJ1-2 and V is TRBV20-1, with D possibly being TRBD1 (6 bases). There are 14 residues in the CDR3. The V gene's germline CDR1 is DFQATT and CDR2 SNEGSKA (reference sequence). Trimming took off 3 bases at V and 4 bases at J, with 15 bases between the two ends. Here the CDR3 DNA reads TGCAGTGCTAGTGGAAAGGGGGTTGGCTATGGCTACACCTTC. As protein: CSASGKGVGYGYTF.

The J gene is TRBJ2-2, the V gene TRBV24-1; 9 bases agree with TRBD1. V gave up 0 bases and J gave up 4 bases; unmatched junction bases: 2. The CDR3 has 16 residues. In germline, CDR1 is KGHDR, CDR2 SFDVKD. As DNA, the CDR3 is TGTGCCACCAGTGATTTGCGGACAGGGGCCACCGGGGAGCTGTTTTTT. It specifies CATSDLRTGATGELFF.

The chain recombines TRBV29-1 with TRBJ1-2; D possibly corresponds to TRBD1 (5 bases). Germline V gene sequence: CDR1 SQVTM, CDR2 ANQGSEA. Between the trimmed V and J ends, which lost 5 bases and 2 bases, there was a span of 12 bases. The CDR3 has 13 amino acids. CDR3 sequence reads: CSVFRGQNYGYTF. CDR3 sequence (DNA): TGCAGCGTTTTTAGGGGTCAGAACTATGGCTACACCTTC.

The chain carries TRBV6-5 and TRBJ1-6, with D perhaps TRBD1 (5 bases). V lost 0 bases to trimming and J lost 9 bases, with 12 bases between them. In germline, CDR1 is MNHEY, CDR2 SVGAGI. The CDR3 runs to 15 residues. CDR3 region: CASSYSGQGLSPLHF. The CDR3 region has the DNA TGTGCCAGCAGTTACTCGGGGCAGGGCCTTTCACCCCTCCACTTT.

Concerning this clone: In the same sample, other DNA sequences code for this CDR3. V and J are TRBV7-2 and TRBJ2-6, with D perhaps matching TRBD2 (6 bases). The V and J ends lost 1 base and 0 bases respectively, with 13 bases between them. This CDR3 spans 18 amino acids. Germline CDR1 is SGHTA and CDR2 is FQGNSA. The CDR3: CASSLVTGGISGANVLTF. In DNA form, the CDR3 reads TGTGCCAGCAGCTTAGTTACAGGAGGGATCTCTGGGGCCAACGTCCTGACTTTC.

The chain employs TRBV7-9 and TRBJ1-3; 9 positions agree with TRBD1. The CDR3 is 11 residues long. Trimming took 5 bases from V and 14 from J; bases not matched to a gene: 4. CDR1 and CDR2 (germline): SEHNR, FQNEAQ (reference sequence). CDR3 sequence: CASSPDRGLYF. CDR3 in DNA: TGTGCCAGCAGCCCTGACAGGGGGTTATATTTT.

The chain has TRBV2 and TRBJ1-2; 7 bases are shared with TRBD1. Germline values: CDR1 SNHLY, CDR2 FYNNEI. V gave up 6 bases and J gave up 4 bases; unmatched junction bases: 5. CDR3 length equals 13 residues. The CDR3 sequence: CASRQTGIYGYTF. The DNA for the CDR3 is TGTGCCAGCAGGCAGACAGGGATCTATGGCTACACCTTC.

As to this clone: One end of the junction fails to match germline, which may point to a read error. The genes are TRBV7-7 and TRBJ2-4; TRBD2 might be the D (6 bases). Germline values: CDR1 SSHAT, CDR2 FNYEAQ (reference sequence). The CDR3 consists of 15 residues. The CDR3 nucleotides read TGTGCTAGCAGCTTAGAACGGGGGTCAAGGAACATTCAGTACTTC. Its protein product is CASSLERGSRNIQYF.

The V gene is TRBV5-1, the J gene TRBJ1-6; a possible D gene is TRBD1 (6 bases). There are 16 residues in the CDR3. Trimming took off 5 bases at V and 0 bases at J, with 12 bases between the two ends. Germline loops: CDR1 SGHRS, CDR2 YFSETQ. CDR3 in amino acids: CASRQQGGSYNSPLHF. CDR3 DNA: TGCGCCAGCAGGCAACAGGGCGGCTCCTATAATTCACCCCTCCACTTT.

V is TRBV5-4 and J is TRBJ2-3; the match to TRBD1 covers 9 bases. The CDR3 spans 15 residues. Germline CDR1 and CDR2: SGHNT and YYREEE (reference sequence). With V trimmed by 1 base and J by 5 bases, 5 bases remained unmatched. This CDR3 reads CASSLRDRGLDTQYF. The CDR3 nucleotides read TGTGCCAGCAGCTTGCGTGACAGGGGGTTAGATACGCAGTATTTT.

The rearrangement uses TRBV9 and TRBJ1-2, with D tentatively TRBD1 (5 bases). CDR1 is SGDLS, CDR2 YYNGEE, per germline. The V end was cut by 2 bases, the J end by 3 bases, with 17 bases between. The CDR3 covers 16 residues. This CDR3 reads CASSVRGEGSYYGYTF. Written as DNA, the CDR3 is TGTGCCAGCAGCGTCCGAGGGGAGGGGAGTTACTATGGCTACACCTTC.

The chain carries TRBV6-6 and TRBJ2-2; tentatively, D is TRBD2 (6 bases). The CDR3 spans 13 residues. The germline CDR1 and CDR2 sequences are MNHNY and SVGAGI (reference sequence). Trimming pared 5 bases from V and 7 bases from J, leaving 11 bases between. CDR3 loop: CASSQRGYGELFF. The CDR3 region has the DNA TGTGCCAGCAGTCAACGGGGGTACGGGGAGCTGTTTTTT.

The chain is built from TRBV12-3 or TRBV12-4 and TRBJ1-2; TRBD1 agrees at 8 bases. This CDR3 contains 13 residues. After removal of 6 bases from V and 3 bases from J, the junction contained 3 bases not matched to a gene. The DNA for the CDR3 is TGTGCCAGCAGGCCACAGGGGGACTATGGCTACACCTTC. This sequence encodes CASRPQGDYGYTF.

The chain couples TRBV11-1 to TRBJ2-7; 10 bases are a match to TRBD1. Per the germline V gene, CDR1 is SGHAT and CDR2 is FQDESV (reference sequence). The V gene end was trimmed by 8 bases and the J gene end by 4 bases; junction bases not matched to a gene: 8. The CDR3 is 14 amino acids. The CDR3 region has the DNA TGTGCCAGCGGAATGACAGGGGGCAATTACGAGCAGTACTTC. It yields the protein CASGMTGGNYEQYF.

The chain employs TRBV11-3 and TRBJ2-1; the D gene is possibly TRBD2 (5 bases). The CDR3 length is 13 residues. Trimming left V 3 bases short and J 7 bases short, with 10 bases between. Germline V lookup: CDR1 SGHNT, CDR2 YENEEA. The CDR3: CASSFQGGNEQFF. The CDR3 DNA is TGTGCCAGCAGCTTTCAAGGAGGAAATGAGCAGTTCTTC.

V usage is TRBV2 and J usage is TRBJ2-7; 9 bases line up with TRBD2. This CDR3 has 15 residues. J lost 5 bases, V lost 3 bases, and 8 bases had no gene match. Germline loops: CDR1 SNHLY, CDR2 FYNNEI. In DNA, the CDR3 is TGTGCCAGCAGTGACAGCGGGGGGACCACCAACGAGCAGTACTTC. It translates to CASSDSGGTTNEQYF. The variable domain in full, with the rest retrieved from reference TRBV2 and TRBJ2-7, is EPEVTQTPSHQVTQMGQEVILRCVPISNHLYFYWYRQILGQKVEFLVSFYNNEISEKSEIFDDQFSVERPDGSNFTLKIRSTKLEDSAMYFCASSDSGGTTNEQYFGPGTRLTVT.

The DNA for the CDR3 is TGTGCCAGCAGTTCTCAGGGGAGTGGCTACACCTTC. Protein: CASSSQGSGYTF. The chain employs TRBV6-6 and TRBJ1-2; D might be TRBD1 (6 bases). V lost 4 bases to trimming and J lost 7 bases, with 10 bases between them. From germline, CDR1 is MNHNY and CDR2 SVGAGI (reference sequence). The CDR3 loop spans 12 amino acids.

The J gene is TRBJ1-4, the V gene TRBV19, with TRBD1 identical over 10 bases. CDR3 length: 15 residues. Germline V gives CDR1 LNHDA, CDR2 SQIVND (reference sequence). Unmatched junction bases numbered 2, after V lost 3 bases and J lost 4 bases. CDR3 nucleotide sequence: TGTGCCAGTAGTATGGGGACAGGGGTTAATGAAAAACTGTTTTTT. Translated, it gives CASSMGTGVNEKLFF.